This is a list of T cell receptor beta chains from one sample in a study of blood T cells in healthy people across ages. Each CDR3 protein gets one entry after TCRdb re-called the 5' RACE reads with MiXCR. The data show 1.6 million or so distinct CDR3 sequences, about 35% seen once. Sequenced sample: blood. These receptors originate from a woman in her thirties in good health. CDR3s include the opening cysteine and the closing phenylalanine or tryptophan. D genes are given only for firm matches. Clone size is stated in some rows and not others, as once, few, many or a class when expanded.

size,length,V,D,J,CDR3,DNA
-,11,TRBV30,-,TRBJ2-7,CVAGRVYEQYF,TGCGTGGCAGGGAGAGTCTACGAGCAGTACTTC
-,11,TRBV7-8,-,TRBJ1-4,CASSLVGKLFF,TGTGCCAGCAGCTTAGTGGGGAAACTGTTTTTT
few,15,TRBV18,TRBD1,TRBJ2-7,CASSPRRDRAYEQYF,TGTGCCAGCTCACCACGGAGGGACAGGGCCTACGAGCAGTACTTC
few,16,TRBV7-8,TRBD2,TRBJ2-2,CASSLGGSGRTGELFF,TGTGCCAGCAGCTTGGGAGGGTCTGGGAGGACCGGGGAGCTGTTTTTT
-,14,TRBV28,-,TRBJ1-4,CASSLGETNEKLFF,TGTGCCAGCAGCCTAGGGGAAACTAATGAAAAACTGTTTTTT
-,15,TRBV27,TRBD2,TRBJ2-7,CASAFLLAGSYEQYF,TGTGCCAGCGCATTTTTACTAGCGGGGTCTTACGAGCAGTACTTC
-,14,TRBV4-1,TRBD2,TRBJ2-1,CASSDGGSYNEQFF,TGCGCCAGCAGCGACGGGGGGTCCTACAATGAGCAGTTCTTC
few,18,TRBV5-5,-,TRBJ1-5,CASSSQPGPRFSNQPQHF,TGTGCCAGCAGCTCTCAGCCGGGACCGAGATTCAGCAATCAGCCCCAGCATTTT
-,15,TRBV21-1,-,TRBJ2-7,CASYEIGGCAYEQYF,TGTGCCAGCTATGAGATCGGGGGGTGCGCCTACGAGCAGTACTTC
-,13,TRBV27,-,TRBJ1-1,CASSTGTNTEAFF,TGTGCCAGCAGTACCGGGACGAACACTGAAGCTTTCTTT
-,12,TRBV6-1,-,TRBJ2-5,CASSEARSEQYF,TGTGCCAGCAGTGAAGCACGGTCGGAGCAGTACTTC
-,14,TRBV3-1,-,TRBJ1-5,CASSHGQPNQPQHF,TGTGCCAGCAGCCACGGACAGCCTAATCAGCCCCAGCATTTT
many,17,TRBV10-2,-,TRBJ2-3,CASTPRSGLGSTDTQYF,TGCGCCAGCACCCCTAGAAGCGGGTTAGGAAGCACAGATACGCAGTATTTT
few,13,TRBV5-1,-,TRBJ2-7,CASSSPNSCEQYF,TGCGCCAGCAGCTCTCCAAACAGCTGCGAGCAGTACTTC
many,12,TRBV29-1,-,TRBJ2-3,CSVEVSTDTQYF,TGCAGCGTTGAAGTCAGCACAGATACGCAGTATTTT
-,15,TRBV30,TRBD2,TRBJ2-4,CAWSVGLPAKNIQYF,TGTGCCTGGAGTGTGGGACTACCAGCCAAAAACATTCAGTACTTC
-,14,TRBV6-1,-,TRBJ1-1,CASSPGHGYTEAFF,TGTGCCAGCAGCCCGGGACACGGTTACACTGAAGCTTTCTTT
-,13,TRBV7-8,TRBD1,TRBJ1-2,CASNPDRFYGYTF,TGTGCCAGCAACCCGGACAGGTTCTATGGCTACACCTTC
-,12,TRBV2,TRBD1,TRBJ1-5,CASSRQGGPQHF,TGTGCCAGCAGTCGACAGGGCGGGCCCCAGCATTTT
few,15,TRBV9,TRBD2,TRBJ2-1,CASSIPGAGGHEQFF,TGTGCCAGCAGCATCCCGGGGGCGGGGGGCCATGAGCAGTTCTTC
-,14,TRBV9,-,TRBJ1-2,CASSVRKRGEAHTF,TGTGCCAGCAGCGTACGTAAGAGGGGAGAGGCCCACACCTTC
-,18,TRBV5-1,-,TRBJ1-2,CASSLRRVEGLTNYGYTF,TGCGCCAGCAGCTTGAGAAGGGTTGAAGGACTTACTAACTATGGCTACACCTTC
-,15,TRBV2,-,TRBJ1-1,CASSLRLGKNTGAFF,TGTGCCAGCAGTCTCAGGTTGGGCAAGAACACTGGAGCTTTCTTT
-,15,TRBV6-6,TRBD1,TRBJ2-7,CASSYSAPGTVEQYF,TGTGCCAGCAGTTATTCCGCTCCCGGGACAGTCGAGCAGTACTTC
-,15,TRBV6-2/TRBV6-3,-,TRBJ1-1,CASSYPGRMNTEAFF,TGTGCCAGCAGTTACCCCGGACGGATGAACACTGAAGCTTTCTTT
-,12,TRBV7-9,-,TRBJ2-5,CASSVFQETQYF,TGTGCCAGCAGCGTGTTCCAAGAGACCCAGTACTTC
-,15,TRBV6-5,-,TRBJ1-4,CASSPTGGVNEKLFF,TGTGCCAGCAGTCCTACCGGGGGAGTGAATGAAAAACTGTTTTTT
few,15,TRBV5-1,-,TRBJ2-7,CASSLAPGTFSEQYF,TGCGCCAGCAGCTTGGCCCCAGGGACGTTCTCCGAGCAGTACTTC
-,15,TRBV20-1,TRBD1,TRBJ2-3,CSARDLGQGPTLEYF,TGCAGTGCTAGAGATCTCGGACAGGGGCCCACTCTAGAGTATTTT
-,16,TRBV5-1,-,TRBJ2-3,CASSLGLVARTDTRYF,TGCGCCAGCAGCTTGGGACTCGTGGCTCGCACAGATACGCGGTATTTT
-,14,TRBV7-2,-,TRBJ2-1,CASSLEQGPNEQFF,TGTGCCAGCAGCTTAGAGCAGGGTCCCAATGAGCAGTTCTTC
many,13,TRBV18,TRBD1,TRBJ1-2,CASSPDRAYGYTF,TGTGCCAGCAGTCCCGACAGGGCCTATGGCTACACCTTC
-,10,TRBV20-1,-,TRBJ2-1,CSAELGEQFF,TGCAGTGCGGAACTCGGCGAGCAGTTCTTC
many,13,TRBV29-1,TRBD2,TRBJ2-1,CSVVAGGSNEQFF,TGCAGCGTTGTAGCGGGGGGATCCAATGAGCAGTTCTTC
-,16,TRBV3-1,-,TRBJ1-1,CASSDRPRQTHTEAFF,TGTGCCAGCAGCGACAGACCCCGGCAGACACACACTGAAGCTTTCTTT
-,14,TRBV27,TRBD1,TRBJ1-5,CASSPRTGEQPQHF,TGTGCCAGCAGTCCCCGGACAGGGGAACAGCCCCAGCATTTT
-,16,TRBV20-1,-,TRBJ2-6,CSARAGWLSGANVLTF,TGCAGTGCTAGAGCGGGTTGGCTCTCTGGGGCCAACGTCCTGACTTTC
-,14,TRBV6-1,TRBD2,TRBJ2-5,CASSVERGQETQYF,TGTGCCAGCAGTGTGGAGCGGGGGCAAGAGACCCAGTACTTC
few,15,TRBV4-2,-,TRBJ2-5,CASSQGSGLQETQYF,TGTGCCAGCAGCCAAGGATCGGGACTGCAAGAGACCCAGTACTTC
-,13,TRBV20-1,-,TRBJ2-1,CSARGRAYNEQFF,TGCAGTGCTAGAGGCAGGGCCTACAATGAGCAGTTCTTC
once,14,TRBV28,-,TRBJ2-7,CASSPDIPRDEQYF,TGTGCCAGCAGTCCCGATATCCCACGGGACGAGCAGTACTTC
few,15,TRBV3-1,TRBD1,TRBJ2-7,CASAMGRGSSYEQYF,TGTGCCAGCGCGATGGGCAGGGGGAGCTCCTACGAGCAGTACTTC
-,15,TRBV20-1,-,TRBJ2-5,CSARDVSRLGETQYF,TGCAGTGCTAGAGATGTCAGTAGACTGGGAGAGACCCAGTACTTC
once,18,TRBV6-2/TRBV6-3,TRBD2,TRBJ2-1,CASTGQVPSGRFRDEQFF,TGTGCCAGCACCGGACAAGTGCCTAGCGGGAGGTTCAGGGATGAGCAGTTCTTC
-,20,TRBV7-9,TRBD1,TRBJ1-4,CASSLDIGTGGATPLEKLFF,TGTGCCAGCAGCTTAGATATCGGGACAGGGGGCGCGACCCCCCTAGAAAAACTGTTTTTT
-,16,TRBV20-1,TRBD2,TRBJ2-7,CSARDRRGTSGYEQYF,TGCAGTGCTAGAGACAGGCGGGGGACTAGCGGTTACGAGCAGTACTTC
few,16,TRBV9,-,TRBJ2-7,CASSPREGGGSYEQYF,TGTGCCAGCAGCCCCCGAGAAGGGGGTGGGTCCTACGAGCAGTACTTC
-,12,TRBV7-9,-,TRBJ2-5,CASSPGPNPQYF,TGTGCCAGCAGCCCGGGACCCAACCCCCAGTACTTC